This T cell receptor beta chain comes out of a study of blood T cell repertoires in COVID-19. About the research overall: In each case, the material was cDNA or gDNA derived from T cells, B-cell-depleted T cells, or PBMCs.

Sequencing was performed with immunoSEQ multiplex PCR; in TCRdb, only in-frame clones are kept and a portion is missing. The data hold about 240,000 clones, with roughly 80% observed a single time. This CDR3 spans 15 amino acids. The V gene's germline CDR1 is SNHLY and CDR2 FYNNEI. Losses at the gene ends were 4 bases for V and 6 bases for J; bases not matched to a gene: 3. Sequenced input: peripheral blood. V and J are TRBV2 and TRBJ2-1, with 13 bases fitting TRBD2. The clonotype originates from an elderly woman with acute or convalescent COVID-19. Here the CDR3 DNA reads TGTGCCAGCAGTGGGACTAGCGGGGGCCTCAATGAGCAGTTCTTC. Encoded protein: CASSGTSGGLNEQFF.